The source of this T cell receptor beta chain is a study of Graves' ophthalmopathy and Graves' hyperthyroidism. The study amplified TCR beta CDR3 regions using RNA transcripts. HTBI-primed RT-PCR formed the first round, and a multiplex PCR formed the second. TCRdb re-called the multiplex PCR reads through MiXCR, storing one row per CDR3 protein. The repertoire includes about 340,000 distinct CDR3 sequences, roughly 17% of them detected once, and roughly an eighth sits in the top ten. J gave up 0 bases and V 7 bases, and 5 bases lay outside the gene matches. Per the germline V gene, CDR1 is MNHEY and CDR2 is SVGEGT. The CDR3 covers 14 residues.

The chain recombines TRBV6-2 or TRBV6-3 with TRBJ2-5; 7 bases match TRBD2. What was sequenced was peripheral blood. The clonotype comes from an adult man with Graves' ophthalmopathy. CDR3 region: CASKTSRDQETQYF. CDR3 in DNA: TGTGCCAGCAAGACTAGCCGAGACCAAGAGACCCAGTACTTC.